This T cell receptor (beta chain) was identified during a study of cytomegalovirus exposure and HLA in healthy donors. Study-wide results and caveats: Most TCRs appeared rarely, but some public TCRs recurred in many donors.

The count of this clone is one. The target antigen is unknown. TCRdb keeps only in-frame clones here, not all; method: immunoSEQ multiplex PCR. The table records about 98,000 clones, roughly 87% of them present only once. Between the trimmed V and J ends, which lost 5 bases and 4 bases, there was a span of 14 bases. CDR1 and CDR2 (germline): SEHNR, FQNEAQ (reference sequence). The CDR3 spans 14 residues. The sequenced sample was PBMCs. The V gene is TRBV7-9, the J gene TRBJ1-1, with TRBD1 as a possible D gene (6 bases). The receptor comes from a man between 18 and 29 years old in good health and CMV-seropositive. The CDR3 DNA sequence: TGTGCCAGCAGCCGCCTTACAGGGTTCACTGAAGCTTTCTTT. Translating gives CASSRLTGFTEAFF.